Listed below are T cell receptor beta chains from one sample, sequenced in a study of regulatory T cells in long-lasting Graves disease. TCRdb redid the calling of the multiplex PCR reads with MiXCR, one entry per CDR3 protein. The sample lists hundreds of thousands of distinct CDR3 sequences, around 17% occurring once. This sample was also put to use in a study of T cells in Graves' hyperthyroidism and ophthalmopathy.

Here the sequenced sample was peripheral blood mononuclear cells (PBMCs), taken at new diagnosis, from a patient treated with antithyroid drugs. These receptors all come from a woman aged 25 to 39 with Graves disease. The CDR3 runs from the conserved cysteine through the conserved F or W. A D gene is named only where the DNA matches it firmly. Not all rows give a size; the values are once, few, many and, for expanded clones, a class.

D gene: TRBD2; clone size: NA; V gene: TRBV28; J gene: TRBJ2-2; CDR3 DNA: TGTGCCAGCGGCCCCCTAGGGAAGAATAGAGCGGGAGGGGACACCGGGGAGCTGTTTTTT; CDR3 protein: CASGPLGKNRAGGDTGELFF
D gene: NA; clone size: NA; V gene: TRBV20-1; J gene: TRBJ1-4; CDR3 DNA: TGCAGTTCAGCATGGGGGCAAGAAAAACTGTTTTTT; CDR3 protein: CSSAWGQEKLFF
D gene: TRBD1; clone size: few; V gene: TRBV24-1; J gene: TRBJ2-7; CDR3 DNA: TGTGCCACCAGTGAGGCCGGGACAGGGACCTACGAGCAGTACTTC; CDR3 protein: CATSEAGTGTYEQYF
D gene: NA; clone size: NA; V gene: TRBV19; J gene: TRBJ2-2; CDR3 DNA: TGTGCCAGTAGTATAACAAGGACAGTTTCCGGGGAGCTGTTTTTT; CDR3 protein: CASSITRTVSGELFF
D gene: NA; clone size: NA; V gene: TRBV27; J gene: TRBJ1-5; CDR3 DNA: TGTGCCAGCGCTTTGGTGGCCAATCAGCCCCAGCATTTT; CDR3 protein: CASALVANQPQHF
D gene: TRBD2; clone size: many; V gene: TRBV28; J gene: TRBJ2-5; CDR3 DNA: TGTGCCAGCAGACATAGCGGGACTCAAGAGACCCAGTACTTC; CDR3 protein: CASRHSGTQETQYF
D gene: TRBD1; clone size: NA; V gene: TRBV7-8; J gene: TRBJ1-1; CDR3 DNA: TGTGCCAGCAGTGGCCAAACAGGGGTCGGTGAAGCTTTCTTT; CDR3 protein: CASSGQTGVGEAFF
D gene: NA; clone size: NA; V gene: TRBV7-2; J gene: TRBJ2-5; CDR3 DNA: TGTGCCAGCAGCTTACAGCATCGACAGGTGACCCAGTACTTC; CDR3 protein: CASSLQHRQVTQYF
D gene: NA; clone size: many; V gene: TRBV6-1; J gene: TRBJ1-2; CDR3 DNA: TGTGCCAGCAGGGGGTCGGCATCGGGCTATGGCTACACCTTC; CDR3 protein: CASRGSASGYGYTF
D gene: NA; clone size: NA; V gene: TRBV5-1; J gene: TRBJ2-7; CDR3 DNA: TGCGCCAGCAGCTTGTGGGGGGCCGACTCCTACGAGCAGTACTTC; CDR3 protein: CASSLWGADSYEQYF
D gene: TRBD2; clone size: few; V gene: TRBV20-1; J gene: TRBJ2-5; CDR3 DNA: TGCAGTGCCAGACTAGCGGGGACAGAGACCCAGTACTTC; CDR3 protein: CSARLAGTETQYF
D gene: NA; clone size: NA; V gene: TRBV27; J gene: TRBJ1-4; CDR3 DNA: TGTGCCAGCAGTCCCACCAGGGGAGGTTGGGGAAAACTGCTTTTT; CDR3 protein: CASSPTRGGWGKLLF
D gene: NA; clone size: many; V gene: TRBV7-9; J gene: TRBJ2-1; CDR3 DNA: TGTGCCAGCAGCTTCTCTAGGCACTACAATGAGCAGTTCTTC; CDR3 protein: CASSFSRHYNEQFF
D gene: NA; clone size: NA; V gene: TRBV9; J gene: TRBJ1-3; CDR3 DNA: TGTGCCAGCAGCGGCGGAAACGCTGGAAACACCATATATTTT; CDR3 protein: CASSGGNAGNTIYF
D gene: NA; clone size: few; V gene: TRBV7-9; J gene: TRBJ1-2; CDR3 DNA: TGTGCCAGCAGCTTAGCATGGGGGGCGAACTATGGCTACACCTTC; CDR3 protein: CASSLAWGANYGYTF
D gene: NA; clone size: many; V gene: TRBV19; J gene: TRBJ1-1; CDR3 DNA: TGTGCCAGTAGTATAGAAGGGGGCACTGAAGCTTTCTTT; CDR3 protein: CASSIEGGTEAFF
D gene: NA; clone size: few; V gene: TRBV4-1; J gene: TRBJ1-1; CDR3 DNA: TGCGCCAGCAGCTCGCGAAGGGTTAACACTGAAGCTTTCTTT; CDR3 protein: CASSSRRVNTEAFF
D gene: NA; clone size: many; V gene: TRBV27; J gene: TRBJ1-5; CDR3 DNA: TGTGCCAGCAGGCCGGCGGCGGCCGCCTTTCAGCCCCAGCATTTT; CDR3 protein: CASRPAAAAFQPQHF
D gene: NA; clone size: many; V gene: TRBV12-3/TRBV12-4; J gene: TRBJ2-7; CDR3 DNA: TGTGCCAGCAGTTTAGAAGGAAGGATCGAGTACGAGCAGTACTTC; CDR3 protein: CASSLEGRIEYEQYF